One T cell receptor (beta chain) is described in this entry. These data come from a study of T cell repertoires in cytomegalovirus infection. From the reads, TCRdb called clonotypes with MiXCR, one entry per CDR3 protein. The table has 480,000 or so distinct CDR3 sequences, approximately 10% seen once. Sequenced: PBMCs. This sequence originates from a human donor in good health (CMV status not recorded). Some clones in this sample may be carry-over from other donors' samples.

The DNA of the CDR3 is TGCAGTGCTCCCGGGACGGGTTATGGCTACACCTTC. Its protein product is CSAPGTGYGYTF. This chain uses TRBV20-1 with TRBJ1-2; D is perhaps TRBD1 (5 bases). Trimming stripped 5 bases from V and 5 bases from J, with 12 bases between. The CDR3 length is 12 residues. Germline V gene data show CDR1 as DFQATT and CDR2 as SNEGSKA (reference sequence).